This T cell receptor beta chain originates from a study of T-cell memory formation after mild COVID-19. General study findings and limits: Researchers found some responding clones in pre-infection memory, a sign that cross-reactive memory joined. Clones which contracted sat mainly in CM and EM if CD4+, and in EMRA if CD8+.

As concerns this clonotype: As yet, its antigen is unknown.

TCR alpha and TCR beta cDNA libraries carrying sample barcodes and UMIs were produced by 5'RACE using constant-segment primers. TCRdb independently ran MiXCR on the 5' RACE reads; one entry per CDR3 protein. The sample holds about 470,000 distinct CDR3 sequences; about 23% are singletons and the top ten take 12%. The CDR3 runs 15 residues. Germline assignment: CDR1 SGHRS and CDR2 YFSETQ. J was trimmed by 7 bases and V by 1 base; bases with no gene match: 6. The sequencing sample was made of PBMCs or a T cell subset sorted from them (not recorded which). This clonotype originated in an adult woman who had mild COVID-19 (a few samples of this study predate the infection). Cell type and time point are not known. The V call is TRBV5-1, the J call TRBJ2-2; 8 nucleotides align to TRBD1. The CDR3: CASSLTQGASGELFF. In nucleotides, the CDR3 is TGCGCCAGCAGCTTGACTCAGGGGGCGAGCGGGGAGCTGTTTTTT. Based on the CDR3 plus reference TRBV5-1 and TRBJ2-2, the full variable domain is KAGVTQTPRYLIKTRGQQVTLSCSPISGHRSVSWYQQTPGQGLQFLFEYFSETQRNKGNFPGRFSGRQFSNSRSEMNVSTLELGDSALYLCASSLTQGASGELFFGEGSRLTVL.